This T cell receptor beta chain appears in the sequencing data of a study of T cells in Graves' hyperthyroidism and ophthalmopathy (dated by TCRdb to 2018 to 2020). About the study as a whole: Peripheral blood samples were taken at the time of initial diagnosis, prior to any treatment. TCR V-J signatures able to tell the groups apart were searched for in a discovery cohort of more than 90 patients, of whom fewer than 45 had Graves' ophthalmopathy and about 55 had stable Graves' hyperthyroidism. The 100 discovery patients were divided at random into training and test sets in a 7:3 ratio. After blood sampling, hyperthyroidism patients were treated with methimazole at a starting dose of 30 mg daily, and ophthalmopathy patients were treated with high-dose intravenous methylprednisolone. In addition, the study compared T-cell repertoires in thyroid tissue and in blood from roughly six Graves' hyperthyroidism patients. Prospective prediction of ophthalmopathy was tested in an independent validation cohort consisting of some 19 hyperthyroidism patients and some 16 patients who later progressed to ophthalmopathy. The paper describes TCR Vbeta CDR3 sequencing of about 140 peripheral blood samples, made up of 43 ophthalmopathy patients, some 76 hyperthyroidism patients and 17 progressor patients.

This clonotype was recorded many times. Which antigen it targets is not known. Base qualities were left out, and no much larger clone turns up one base away. In the ophthalmopathy patients, disease was moderately to severely active, with a Clinical Activity Score of 3 or more, a NOSPECS grade of 4 or more, and a duration of less than 3 months. Exclusion was applied to patients with uncontrolled infections, other autoimmune diseases, pregnancy or lactation. Diagnoses relied on clinical symptoms, serum thyroxine and TRAb, thyroid ultrasound and orbital computed tomography. PBMCs were isolated from more than 9 ml of fresh peripheral blood by Ficoll-Paque density gradient centrifugation. Total RNA was extracted using Trizol reagent, and RNA quality was assessed on an Agilent 2100 Bioanalyzer. Broader findings and caveats from the paper: No statistical method was used to fix the sample size in advance, and group allocation was not hidden from the investigators. Most expanded thyroid clonotypes (frequency above 0.001) were also detected in blood, a finding suggesting that blood repertoires may reflect thyroid immune responses. During validation, the model predicted progression to ophthalmopathy a median of around 7 months ahead of onset, with around 71% sensitivity and 72.22% specificity. A 13 V-J signature model separated ophthalmopathy from stable hyperthyroidism, with roughly 88% sensitivity and 81.08% specificity in cross-validation and 80%/75% in testing.

TCR beta CDR3 regions were amplified from RNA transcripts. For the first round of RT-PCR on the TCR CDR3, the HTBI primer set was used together with the Qiagen OneStep RT-PCR kit. Libraries were constructed in a second round of multiplex PCR, after which size selection and purification were performed. The libraries were sequenced on an Illumina HiSeq2000 using paired-end 100 bp reads. On the authors' methods: SOAPnuke was used to process the raw data, throwing out any read that contained adapters or uncalled bases, had a mean Phred below 15, or lacked an exact constant-primer or identifier match. COPE v1.2.5 was used to merge the high-quality paired reads, and each unique nucleotide sequence was defined as a clonotype. MiTCR v1.1 was used to align clonotypes to the IMGT TRBV, TRBD and TRBJ reference segments. Only V-J combinations with frequency above 0.0001, covering about 99% of repertoires, were analysed. The TCS score was defined as F50 (clonal expansion) divided by E x V (chaos), with BLOSUM62-based TCRdist calculated between CDR3 peptides within each V-J. Welch's t-statistics and random forest reduced fewer than 550 V-J features to about 12, which were used in a naive Bayes classifier (R e1071). TCRdb reprocessing: public reads trimmed at Q25 with fastp, clones called with MiXCR, in-frame beta chains kept. Here each entry gathers all rows of one CDR3 protein and keeps the most common genes and DNA. None of the V and J calls come from the authors' own analysis; TCRdb made them. The sample includes hundreds of thousands of distinct CDR3 sequences, with about 15% observed a single time. The ten largest clones take up about 30% of the sample.

V is clipped by 5 bases and J by 5 bases, and the sequence between their germline boundaries is 16 bases long. Measured from the cysteine to the phenylalanine, the CDR3 is 15 residues long. CDR3 DNA is the only sequence kept; it has 45 bases, read in frame from the first base. CDR1 and CDR2, looked up from the germline V gene (reference sequence), are GTSNPN and SVGIG. The chain is made from TRBV30 and TRBJ1-6; the D gene is perhaps TRBD1, from 6 matching bases. Sequencing used blood. The origin of this receptor is a woman aged 18 to 35 with Graves' ophthalmopathy. The CDR3: CAWAPGTPDNSPLHF. The DNA sequence follows: TGTGCCTGGGCCCCAGGGACACCCGATAATTCACCCCTCCACTTT.